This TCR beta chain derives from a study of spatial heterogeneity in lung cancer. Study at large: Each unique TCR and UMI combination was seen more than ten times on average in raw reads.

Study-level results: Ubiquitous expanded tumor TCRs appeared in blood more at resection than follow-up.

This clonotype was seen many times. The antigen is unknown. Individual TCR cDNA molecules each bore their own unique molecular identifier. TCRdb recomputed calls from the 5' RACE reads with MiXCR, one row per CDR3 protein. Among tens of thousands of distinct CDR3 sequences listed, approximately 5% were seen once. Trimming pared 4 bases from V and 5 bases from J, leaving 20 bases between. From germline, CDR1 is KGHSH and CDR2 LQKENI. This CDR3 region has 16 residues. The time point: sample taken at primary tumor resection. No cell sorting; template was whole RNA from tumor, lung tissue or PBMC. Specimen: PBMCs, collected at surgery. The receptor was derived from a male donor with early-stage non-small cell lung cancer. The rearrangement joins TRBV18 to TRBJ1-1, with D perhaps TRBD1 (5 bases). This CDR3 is CASSQSGLLSGTEAFF. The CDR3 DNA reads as TGTGCCAGCTCACAATCGGGACTCCTTTCGGGAACTGAAGCTTTCTTT.